The sequence of this T cell receptor beta chain was determined in a study of shared clonotypes between healthy human individuals. CDR1 and CDR2 (germline): SGHRS, YFSETQ. The CDR3 has 18 amino acids. On this clone: Its antigen is undetermined. Compared with germline, one end of the junction differs, possibly owing to a read error.

Naive CD8 cells lacked CD45RO and underwent positive selection for CCR7, leaving out terminally differentiated effector memory CD45RA+ cells. TCRdb's table, derived via immunoSEQ multiplex PCR, lists solely in-frame clones and lacks some. Among around 2,000,000 clones listed, 90% to 95% were seen once. Whole-study findings and limits: The sharing of approximately 5.1% of naive CD4 clonotypes was seen across a handful of donors.

Sequenced material: naive CD8+ T cells from PBMCs. The chain links TRBV5-1 to TRBJ2-2; TRBD2 agrees at 9 bases. This clonotype was obtained from a man younger than 30 in good health. Some clones in this sample may be carry-over from other donors' samples. The CDR3 spells CASSLRPGLASPSGELFF. In DNA form, the CDR3 reads TGCGCCAGCAGCTTACGACCGGGACTAGCCTCTCCATCCGGCGAGCTGTTTTTT. Full variable domain (missing parts from reference TRBV5-1 and TRBJ2-2): KAGVTQTPRYLIKTRGQQVTLSCSPISGHRSVSWYQQTPGQGLQFLFEYFSETQRNKGNFPGRFSGRQFSNSRSEMNVSTLELGDSALYLCASSLRPGLASPSGELFFGEGSRLTVL.